The 24 T cell receptor beta chains below all came from one sample that was sequenced in a study of T cells after yellow fever vaccination. TCRdb re-called the 5' RACE reads through MiXCR, storing one row per CDR3 protein. Of around 100,000 distinct CDR3 sequences in the sample, 8.4% are singletons; the top ten hold roughly 27%. The material sequenced was CD8+ T cells sorted from PBMCs, taken 45 days after the yellow fever booster vaccination. The receptors come from a man aged 25-45 years who received the YFV17D yellow fever vaccine.

The table lists this clonotype with many counts. The chain carries TRBV5-5 and TRBJ2-2, with D possibly TRBD1 on 5 matching bases. This CDR3 spans 16 amino acids. V was trimmed by 2 bases and J by 3 bases, leaving 14 bases between them. Germline CDR1 is SGHKS and CDR2 is YYEKEE (reference sequence). CDR3 bases: TGTGCCAGCAGCTTCAGCAGGGCACAGGACACCGGGGAGCTGTTTTTT. This codes for CASSFSRAQDTGELFF.

A few counts support this clonotype. The CDR3 here is CASSLGNIYEQYF. In DNA form, the CDR3 reads TGTGCCAGCAGCTTAGGGAACATCTACGAGCAGTACTTC. This chain joins TRBV11-2 and TRBJ2-7; D remains ambiguous. The CDR3 contains 13 residues. In germline, CDR1 is SGHAT, CDR2 FQNNGV. V was trimmed by 1 base and J by 3 bases, leaving 7 bases between them.

In this sample, this clonotype turned up a few times. The chain links TRBV20-1 to TRBJ2-5; 15 nucleotides line up with TRBD2. Trimming at V came to 6 bases and at J to 2 bases, leaving 10 bases not matched to a gene. Germline CDR1 DFQATT, CDR2 SNEGSKA (reference sequence). This CDR3 region has 17 residues. CDR3 sequence reads: CSATSPGTSGRQETQYF. CDR3 nucleotide sequence: TGCAGTGCCACCTCGCCCGGGACTAGCGGGAGGCAAGAGACCCAGTACTTC.

This clonotype appeared many times. The chain has TRBV7-9 and TRBJ2-1; 11 positions agree with TRBD2. The V gene end was trimmed by 4 bases and the J gene end by 7 bases; junction bases not matched to a gene: 9. CDR3 length: 16 amino acids. Germline V gene lookup returns CDR1 SEHNR and CDR2 FQNEAQ (reference sequence). The CDR3 DNA reads as TGTGCCAGCAGCTATCGACTAGCGGGGTCCTTAAATGAGCAGTTCTTC. Translated: CASSYRLAGSLNEQFF.

This clonotype was seen ten or more times. The chain combines TRBV27 with TRBJ2-1, with D possibly being TRBD2 (6 bases). The CDR3 is 15 amino acids. The germline V gene encodes CDR1 MNHEY and CDR2 SMNVEV (reference sequence). Between the trimmed V and J ends, which lost 5 bases and 5 bases, there was a span of 16 bases. CDR3 DNA: TGTGCCAGCAGTCCACGAATTAGCGGACACAATGAGCAGTTCTTC. This gives the protein CASSPRISGHNEQFF.

This clonotype came up many times. The V call is TRBV29-1, the J call TRBJ2-7, with D possibly matching TRBD1 (6 bases). Trimming removed 5 bases at V and 2 bases at J, with 7 bases between. The germline CDR1 and CDR2 sequences are SQVTM and ANQGSEA. This CDR3 contains 11 residues. CDR3 bases: TGCAGCGTTACAGGGACCTACGAGCAGTACTTC. Residues: CSVTGTYEQYF.

This clonotype was found many times. The chain combines TRBV6-5 with TRBJ2-5; D is ambiguous. CDR1 is MNHEY and CDR2 is SVGAGI in the germline V gene. The CDR3 length is 16 residues. V dropped 0 bases and J dropped 0 bases, with 11 bases sitting between them. CDR3 residues: CASSYSPPGYQETQYF. Here the CDR3 DNA reads TGTGCCAGCAGTTACTCGCCCCCCGGGTACCAAGAGACCCAGTACTTC.

This clonotype occurred a few times. The chain employs TRBV20-1 and TRBJ2-3; D unclear. The CDR3 is 13 amino acids. V dropped 2 bases and J dropped 6 bases, with 12 bases sitting between them. Germline V lookup: CDR1 DFQATT, CDR2 SNEGSKA (reference sequence). DNA of the CDR3: TGCAGTGCTAGAATGGATGTTCAGGATACGCAGTATTTT. Translated, it gives CSARMDVQDTQYF.

This clonotype was detected ten times or more. V usage is TRBV5-1 and J usage is TRBJ2-7; 9 nucleotides agree with TRBD1. Germline loops: CDR1 SGHRS, CDR2 YFSETQ. The CDR3 length is 15 residues. Germline trimming cut 6 bases from V and 3 bases from J; bases unmatched to any gene: 10. DNA of the CDR3: TGCGCCAGCACGTCAACCGGGACAGGGATCTACGAGCAGTACTTC. This translates into CASTSTGTGIYEQYF.

This clonotype was seen many times. This chain connects TRBV7-2 to TRBJ2-1, with 7 bases fitting TRBD2. CDR3 length equals 17 residues. Germline lookup yields CDR1 SGHTA and CDR2 FQGNSA. Trimming removed 0 bases from V and 8 bases from J; junction bases left unmatched: 13. The CDR3, as DNA: TGTGCCAGCAGCTTAGCACCCAGGGTCCTGGGAGGGGATGAGCAGTTCTTC. Residues: CASSLAPRVLGGDEQFF.

This clonotype was counted at least ten times. The rearrangement uses TRBV15 and TRBJ2-2; D not certain. Germline lookup yields CDR1 LNHNV and CDR2 YYDKDF (reference sequence). V was shortened by 0 bases and J by 1 base, with 6 bases between the two germline ends. The CDR3 loop spans 15 amino acids. Here the CDR3 reads CATSRDTGNTGELFF. CDR3 sequence (DNA): TGTGCCACCAGCAGAGATACGGGGAACACCGGGGAGCTGTTTTTT. The whole variable domain, filled in from reference TRBV15 and TRBJ2-2, reads DAMVIQNPRYQVTQFGKPVTLSCSQTLNHNVMYWYQQKSSQAPKLLFHYYDKDFNNEADTPDNFQSRRPNTSFCFLDIRSPGLGDTAMYLCATSRDTGNTGELFFGEGSRLTVL.

Concerning this clonotype itself: One base away lies a much larger clone, so this may be a sequencing read error. The chain is built from TRBV6-1 and TRBJ2-1; D is undetermined. The germline CDR1 and CDR2 sequences are MNHNS and SASEGT. The CDR3 consists of 14 residues. Trimming stripped 1 base from V and 0 bases from J, with 4 bases between. CDR3 DNA: TGTGCCAGCAGTGAAGAGGGCTCCTACAATGAGCAGTTCTTC. Its protein is CASSEEGSYNEQFF.

This clonotype was observed at least ten times. The chain employs TRBV6-5 and TRBJ2-1; D unresolved. Trimming shortened V by 2 bases and J by 5 bases, and 13 bases separated the two germline ends. Germline V CDR1 and CDR2: MNHEY, SVGAGI. The CDR3 extends over 15 amino acids. CDR3 region: CASSYAPTGNNEQFF. DNA for the CDR3: TGTGCCAGCAGTTACGCTCCCACGGGCAACAATGAGCAGTTCTTC.

This clonotype occurred a few times. The chain employs TRBV20-1 and TRBJ2-1; possibly TRBD1 for D (5 bases). V was clipped by 2 bases and J by 3 bases, with 8 bases between them. CDR1 and CDR2 (germline): DFQATT, SNEGSKA (reference sequence). The CDR3 runs 13 residues. The CDR3 nucleotides read TGCAGTGCTAGAAGCAGGGTCTACAATGAGCAGTTCTTC. This sequence encodes CSARSRVYNEQFF.

Worth noting for this clonotype: One junction end does not reproduce the germline sequence, and a read error may be involved. This chain uses TRBV4-3 with TRBJ2-3; D may correspond to TRBD1 or TRBD2 (5 bases each). The CDR3 contains 17 residues. Germline-derived CDR1 and CDR2 are LGHNA and YSLEER. CDR3 DNA sequence: TGCGCCATCAGCCAAGAATTGGGGGAAGGAAGGGCAGATACGCAGTATTTT. It yields the protein CAISQELGEGRADTQYF.

This clonotype was observed a handful of times. The chain carries TRBV19 and TRBJ2-1; 9 positions agree with TRBD2. Germline CDR1 and CDR2: LNHDA and SQIVND (reference sequence). This CDR3 is built from 14 residues. After removal of 5 bases from V and 10 bases from J, the junction contained 9 bases not matched to a gene. Written as DNA, the CDR3 is TGTGCCAGTAGTCCCGGGACTAGCTGGTACGAGCAGTTCTTC. Amino acid sequence: CASSPGTSWYEQFF.

The sample holds many counts of this clonotype. The chain employs TRBV5-1 and TRBJ1-1; a possible D gene is TRBD1 (6 bases). This CDR3 contains 13 residues. With 6 bases removed from V and 0 bases from J, the gap between germline ends came to 9 bases. CDR1 is SGHRS, CDR2 YFSETQ, per germline. The CDR3 DNA follows: TGCGCCAGCACCTACAGGGTGAACACTGAAGCTTTCTTT. This codes for CASTYRVNTEAFF.

This clonotype has only a few counts. This chain uses TRBV4-3 with TRBJ2-7, with D possibly TRBD2 on 5 matching bases. Germline CDR1 reads LGHNA; CDR2 reads YSLEER. CDR3 length: 14 residues. The V gene lost 0 bases and the J gene lost 3 bases, with 9 bases spanning the gap. DNA for the CDR3: TGCGCCAGCAGCCAAGATCGGACTTACTACGAGCAGTACTTC. This translates into CASSQDRTYYEQYF.

This clonotype appeared many times. This chain links TRBV10-3 with TRBJ2-7, with TRBD2 matching 12 bases. In germline, CDR1 is ENHRY, CDR2 SYGVKD. The CDR3 extends over 14 amino acids. V lost 8 bases and J lost 4; bases outside the gene matches: 6. The CDR3 loop is CAISRTSGNYEQYF. The CDR3 nucleotides read TGTGCCATCTCACGGACTAGCGGGAATTACGAGCAGTACTTC.

In this sample, this clonotype turned up many times. The rearrangement links TRBV20-1 to TRBJ2-1; 9 bases fit TRBD2. This CDR3 region has 14 residues. V shed 3 bases, J shed 6 bases, and the junction held 6 bases outside the gene matches. CDR1 and CDR2 from the germline V gene are DFQATT and SNEGSKA (reference sequence). CDR3 sequence reads: CSASLAGIFNEQFF. The CDR3 DNA reads TGCAGTGCTAGTCTAGCGGGAATATTCAATGAGCAGTTCTTC.

Many counts were recorded for this clonotype. The V and J genes are TRBV10-3 and TRBJ2-2; perhaps TRBD2 as D (5 bases). This CDR3 contains 15 residues. V was cut by 4 bases and J by 3 bases, with 12 bases left in between. Germline assignment: CDR1 ENHRY and CDR2 SYGVKD. CDR3 nucleotide sequence: TGTGCCATCAGTGGAGGGCGGTTGGACACCGGGGAGCTGTTTTTT. Its protein product is CAISGGRLDTGELFF.

This clonotype was recorded at least ten times. The chain links TRBV10-2 to TRBJ2-2, with D hard to call. The germline V and J ends were trimmed by 7 bases and 2 bases, with 8 bases remaining between them. The CDR3 consists of 13 residues. Germline CDR1 reads WSHSY; CDR2 reads SAAADI. CDR3 residues: CASTHSNTGELFF. CDR3 nucleotide sequence: TGCGCCAGCACTCATTCCAACACCGGGGAGCTGTTTTTT.

This clonotype was counted a few times. The chain links TRBV18 to TRBJ2-5, with 8 bases aligning to TRBD1. Per germline, CDR1 KGHSH and CDR2 LQKENI. The CDR3 sequence is 17 residues long. V lost 5 bases, J lost 0 bases, and 11 bases stayed unmatched. CDR3 amino acids: CASSEGTTGAYQETQYF. The CDR3 DNA reads as TGTGCCAGCTCAGAAGGCACGACAGGGGCGTACCAAGAGACCCAGTACTTC.

This clonotype was seen at least ten times. The J gene is TRBJ1-1, the V gene TRBV5-1; D might be TRBD1 (6 bases). CDR1 and CDR2 (germline): SGHRS, YFSETQ. The ends were cut back, 3 bases at V and 4 bases at J, with 22 bases in the middle. The CDR3 runs to 17 residues. In nucleotides, the CDR3 is TGCGCCAGCAGCTGGGTGCCCGGGGGCGCGGGAATCACTGAAGCTTTCTTT. Translating it yields CASSWVPGGAGITEAFF.